One sample yielded the 7 T cell receptor beta chains listed below, sequenced in a study of cytomegalovirus exposure and HLA in healthy donors. It was with 60 Vbeta and 13 Jbeta primers that the PCR ran. Assay used: immunoSEQ multiplex PCR; TCRdb lists only in-frame clones, some missing. The repertoire holds around 190,000 clones, with 75% to 85% as singletons. Sequencing was carried out using PBMCs. Source of these receptors: a girl aged 2-10 years in good health and CMV-seropositive.

The chain recombines TRBV2 with TRBJ2-3; 9 nucleotides align to TRBD2. Germline V gives CDR1 SNHLY, CDR2 FYNNEI. The CDR3 sequence is 16 residues long. V gave up 6 bases and J gave up 2 bases; unmatched junction bases: 9. CDR3 region: CASRALAGSPTDTQYF. Written as DNA, the CDR3 is TGTGCCAGCAGAGCCCTAGCGGGGTCCCCCACAGATACGCAGTATTTT.

CDR3 in DNA: TGTGCCAGCAAGCAAAGAAGGGGCAGGTTGAACACTGAAGCTTTCTTT. As protein: CASKQRRGRLNTEAFF. The gene calls are TRBV21-1 and TRBJ1-1; the D call TRBD1 from the table was never checked on the DNA. TRBV21-1 is a pseudogene segment. This CDR3 is 16 amino acids long.

V usage is TRBV6-6 and J usage is TRBJ2-3; D possibly corresponds to TRBD1 (6 bases). Germline lookup yields CDR1 MNHNY and CDR2 SVGAGI (reference sequence). The CDR3 covers 14 residues. V gave up 6 bases and J gave up 2 bases, with 12 bases separating them. Written as DNA, the CDR3 is TGTGCCAGCAGGCCACAGGGTATCACAGATACGCAGTATTTT. Protein: CASRPQGITDTQYF.

The V gene is TRBV28, the J gene TRBJ1-2; perhaps TRBD1 as D (5 bases). The germline V gene has CDR1 MDHEN and CDR2 SYDVKM. The CDR3 length is 12 residues. The V gene lost 8 bases and the J gene lost 4 bases, with 11 bases spanning the gap. DNA for the CDR3: TGTGCCAGCGCGGGGGGTTTCTATGGCTACACCTTC. Protein: CASAGGFYGYTF.

This clone was recorded only once. This chain joins TRBV7-2 and TRBJ2-7, with D possibly being TRBD1 (6 bases). The ends were cut back, 3 bases at V and 2 bases at J, with 14 bases in the middle. Germline CDR1 and CDR2: SGHTA and FQGNSA. This CDR3 comprises 15 residues. CDR3 amino acids: CASSFPQGTTYEQYF. DNA for the CDR3: TGTGCCAGCAGCTTTCCCCAGGGGACAACCTACGAGCAGTACTTC.

The chain combines TRBV5-4 with TRBJ1-1, with TRBD1 identical over 7 bases. Looked up from germline, CDR1 is SGHNT and CDR2 is YYREEE (reference sequence). The CDR3 loop spans 15 amino acids. V shed 4 bases, J shed 0 bases, and the junction held 6 bases outside the gene matches. This chain's CDR3 is CASSEGDRMNTEAFF. CDR3 in DNA: TGTGCCAGCAGCGAAGGGGACAGAATGAACACTGAAGCTTTCTTT.

This chain uses TRBV28 with TRBJ1-5; D might be TRBD1 (5 bases). Trimming shortened V by 4 bases and J by 0 bases, and 7 bases separated the two germline ends. CDR3 length: 14 amino acids. The V gene's germline CDR1 is MDHEN and CDR2 SYDVKM. CDR3 coding DNA: TGTGCCAGCAGTTCCGGACATAGCAATCAGCCCCAGCATTTT. Protein sequence: CASSSGHSNQPQHF.